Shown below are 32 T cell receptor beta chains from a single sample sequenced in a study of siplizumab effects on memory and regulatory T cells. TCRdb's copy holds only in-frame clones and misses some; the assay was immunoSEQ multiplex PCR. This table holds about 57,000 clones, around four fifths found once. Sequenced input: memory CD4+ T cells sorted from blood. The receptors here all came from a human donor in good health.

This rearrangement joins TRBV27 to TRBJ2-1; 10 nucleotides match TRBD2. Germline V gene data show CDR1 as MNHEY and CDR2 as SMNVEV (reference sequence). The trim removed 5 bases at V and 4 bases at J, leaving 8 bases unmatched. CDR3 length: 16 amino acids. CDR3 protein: CASSRTISGRYNEQFF. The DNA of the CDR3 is TGTGCCAGCAGTCGAACGATTAGCGGGAGGTACAATGAGCAGTTCTTC.

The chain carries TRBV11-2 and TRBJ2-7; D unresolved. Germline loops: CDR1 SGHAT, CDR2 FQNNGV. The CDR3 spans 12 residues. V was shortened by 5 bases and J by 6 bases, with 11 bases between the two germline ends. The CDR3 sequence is CASSLSSGEQYF. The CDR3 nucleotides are TGTGCCAGCAGCCTTAGTTCTGGCGAGCAGTACTTC.

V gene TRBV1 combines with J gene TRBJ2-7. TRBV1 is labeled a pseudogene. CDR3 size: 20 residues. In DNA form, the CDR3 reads TGCACCAGCAGCCAAGAAGGGCCACCGGGACCCCTCGTGTGTATGTACGAGCAGTACTTC. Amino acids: CTSSQEGPPGPLVCMYEQYF.

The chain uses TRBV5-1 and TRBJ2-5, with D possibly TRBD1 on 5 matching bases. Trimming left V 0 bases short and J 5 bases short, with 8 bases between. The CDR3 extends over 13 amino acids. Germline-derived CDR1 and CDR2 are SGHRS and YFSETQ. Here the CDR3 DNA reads TGCGCCAGCAGCTTGGACTACAGGGAGACCCAGTACTTC. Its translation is CASSLDYRETQYF.

CDR3 sequence reads: CAISEVPNTGELFF. CDR3 sequence (DNA): TGTGCCATCAGTGAGGTCCCGAACACCGGGGAGCTGTTTTTT. V and J are TRBV10-3 and TRBJ2-2, with no clear D. The CDR3 runs 14 residues. Per germline, CDR1 ENHRY and CDR2 SYGVKD. V was clipped by 2 bases and J by 0 bases, with 4 bases between them.

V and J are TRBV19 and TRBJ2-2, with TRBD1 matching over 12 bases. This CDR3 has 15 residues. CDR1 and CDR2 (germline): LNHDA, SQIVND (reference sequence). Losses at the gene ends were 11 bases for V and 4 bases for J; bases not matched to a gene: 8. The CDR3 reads CAATGTGGPTGELFF. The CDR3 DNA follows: TGTGCCGCAACCGGGACAGGGGGCCCCACCGGGGAGCTGTTTTTT.

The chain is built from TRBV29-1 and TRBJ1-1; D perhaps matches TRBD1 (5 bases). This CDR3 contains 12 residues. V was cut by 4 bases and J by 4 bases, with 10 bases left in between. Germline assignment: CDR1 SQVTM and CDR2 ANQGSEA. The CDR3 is CSVGAGVTEAFF. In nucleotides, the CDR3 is TGCAGCGTTGGAGCGGGGGTCACTGAAGCTTTCTTT.

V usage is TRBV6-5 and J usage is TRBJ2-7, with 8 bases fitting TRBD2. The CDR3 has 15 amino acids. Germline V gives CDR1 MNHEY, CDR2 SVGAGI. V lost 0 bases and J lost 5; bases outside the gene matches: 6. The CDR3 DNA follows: TGTGCCAGCAGTTACTCGTACGGGAGGGAGGACGAGCAGTACTTC. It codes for CASSYSYGREDEQYF.

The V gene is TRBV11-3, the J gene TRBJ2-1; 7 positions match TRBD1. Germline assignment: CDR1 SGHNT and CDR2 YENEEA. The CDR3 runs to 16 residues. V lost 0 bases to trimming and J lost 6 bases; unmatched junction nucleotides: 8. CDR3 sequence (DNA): TGTGCCAGCAGCTTAGAGGGACAGCGGAGAGTCAATGAGCAGTTCTTC. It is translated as CASSLEGQRRVNEQFF.

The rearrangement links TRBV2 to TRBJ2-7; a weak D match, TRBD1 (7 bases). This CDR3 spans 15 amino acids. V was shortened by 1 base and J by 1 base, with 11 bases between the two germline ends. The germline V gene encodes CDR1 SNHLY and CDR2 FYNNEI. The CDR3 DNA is TGTGCCAGCAGTGAAGGACAGGGACTTTCCTACGAGCAGTACTTC. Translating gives CASSEGQGLSYEQYF.

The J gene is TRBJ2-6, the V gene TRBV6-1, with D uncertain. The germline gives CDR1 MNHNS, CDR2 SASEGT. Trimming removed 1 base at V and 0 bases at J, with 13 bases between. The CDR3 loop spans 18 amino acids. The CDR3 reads CASSEEFLAISGANVLTF. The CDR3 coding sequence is TGTGCCAGCAGTGAAGAGTTCCTGGCAATCTCTGGGGCCAACGTCCTGACTTTC.

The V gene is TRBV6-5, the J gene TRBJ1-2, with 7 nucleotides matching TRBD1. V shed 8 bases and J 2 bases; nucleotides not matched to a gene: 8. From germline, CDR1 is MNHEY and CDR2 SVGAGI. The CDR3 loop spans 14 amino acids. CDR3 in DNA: TGTGCCAGCGGGACCCCACAGGGGAACTATGGCTACACCTTC. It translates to CASGTPQGNYGYTF.

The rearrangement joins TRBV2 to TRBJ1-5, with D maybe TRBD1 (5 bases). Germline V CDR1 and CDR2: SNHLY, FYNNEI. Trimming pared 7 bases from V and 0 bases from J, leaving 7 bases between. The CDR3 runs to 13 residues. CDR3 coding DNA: TGTGCCAGCACAGGGAATAGCAATCAGCCCCAGCATTTT. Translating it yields CASTGNSNQPQHF.

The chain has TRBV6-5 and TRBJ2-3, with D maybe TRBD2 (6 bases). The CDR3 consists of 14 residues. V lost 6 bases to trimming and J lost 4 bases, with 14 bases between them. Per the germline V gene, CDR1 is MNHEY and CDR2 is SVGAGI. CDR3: CASRPGDLADTQYF. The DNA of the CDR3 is TGTGCCAGCAGACCTGGGGACTTGGCAGATACGCAGTATTTT.

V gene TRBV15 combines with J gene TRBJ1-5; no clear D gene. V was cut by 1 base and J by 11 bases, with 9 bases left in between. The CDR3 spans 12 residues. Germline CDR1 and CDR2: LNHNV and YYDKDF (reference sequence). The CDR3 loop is CATSRVVGAQHF. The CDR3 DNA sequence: TGTGCCACCAGCAGAGTAGTTGGAGCCCAGCATTTT.

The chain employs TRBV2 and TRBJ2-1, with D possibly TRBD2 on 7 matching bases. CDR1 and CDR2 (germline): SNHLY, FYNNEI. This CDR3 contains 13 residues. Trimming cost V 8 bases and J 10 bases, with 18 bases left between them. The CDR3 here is CASEGGGLLEQFF. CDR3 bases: TGTGCCAGCGAGGGAGGGGGGCTTTTGGAGCAGTTCTTC.

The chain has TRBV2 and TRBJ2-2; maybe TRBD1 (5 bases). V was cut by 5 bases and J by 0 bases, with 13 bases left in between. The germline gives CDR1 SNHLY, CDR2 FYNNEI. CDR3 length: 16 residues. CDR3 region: CASSSDIPSNTGELFF. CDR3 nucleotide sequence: TGTGCCAGCAGTTCGGACATACCTTCGAACACCGGGGAGCTGTTTTTT.

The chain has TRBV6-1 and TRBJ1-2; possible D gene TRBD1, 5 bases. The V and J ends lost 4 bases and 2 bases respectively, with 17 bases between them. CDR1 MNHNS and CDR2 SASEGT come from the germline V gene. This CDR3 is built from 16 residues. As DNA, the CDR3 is TGTGCCAGCAGTGTTTCGGGGGTATTAAAGAACTATGGCTACACCTTC. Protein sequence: CASSVSGVLKNYGYTF.

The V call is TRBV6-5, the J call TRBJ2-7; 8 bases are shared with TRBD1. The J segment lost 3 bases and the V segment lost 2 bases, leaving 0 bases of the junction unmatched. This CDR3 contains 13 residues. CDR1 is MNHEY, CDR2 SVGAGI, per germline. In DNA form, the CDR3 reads TGTGCCAGCAGTTACGGGACAGGCTACGAGCAGTACTTC. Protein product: CASSYGTGYEQYF.

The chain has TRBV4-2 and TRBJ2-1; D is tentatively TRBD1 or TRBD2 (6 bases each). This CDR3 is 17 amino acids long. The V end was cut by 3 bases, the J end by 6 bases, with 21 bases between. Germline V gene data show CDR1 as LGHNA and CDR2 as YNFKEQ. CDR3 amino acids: CASSHVLQGGRGNEQFF. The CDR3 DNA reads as TGTGCCAGCAGCCATGTATTACAGGGAGGTAGGGGCAATGAGCAGTTCTTC.

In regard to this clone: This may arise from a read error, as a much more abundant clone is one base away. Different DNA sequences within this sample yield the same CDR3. CDR3 in amino acids: CASSLGQYSNQPQHF. The CDR3 DNA sequence: TGTGCCAGCAGCTTAGGACAGTATAGCAATCAGCCCCAGCATTTT. The rearrangement uses TRBV7-2 and TRBJ1-5, with D perhaps matching TRBD1 (5 bases). The V end was cut by 1 base, the J end by 0 bases, with 7 bases between. Germline V gene sequence: CDR1 SGHTA, CDR2 FQGNSA. The CDR3 has 15 residues.

The CDR3 nucleotides read TGTGCCAGCAGCTTACTGGCTAGCGGGGACTCCTACGAGCAGTACTTC. Protein: CASSLLASGDSYEQYF. The V gene is TRBV7-6, the J gene TRBJ2-7; 9 nucleotides agree with TRBD2. CDR1 is SGHVS, CDR2 FNYEAQ, per germline. This CDR3 is 16 amino acids long. After removal of 2 bases from V and 0 bases from J, the junction contained 5 bases not matched to a gene.

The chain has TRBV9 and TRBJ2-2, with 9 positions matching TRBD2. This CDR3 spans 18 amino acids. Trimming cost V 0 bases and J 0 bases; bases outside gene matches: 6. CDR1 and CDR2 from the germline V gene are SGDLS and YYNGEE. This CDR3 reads CASSVDGSGRANTGELFF. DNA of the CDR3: TGTGCCAGCAGCGTAGACGGTAGCGGGAGAGCGAACACCGGGGAGCTGTTTTTT.

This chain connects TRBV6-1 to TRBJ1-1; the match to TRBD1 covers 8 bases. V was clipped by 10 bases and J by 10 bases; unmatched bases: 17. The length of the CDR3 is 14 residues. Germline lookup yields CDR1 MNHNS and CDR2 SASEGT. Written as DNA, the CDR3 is TGTGCCATCGCAGCTCAGGGGGCGGGTTCCAGAGCTTTCTTT. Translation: CAIAAQGAGSRAFF.

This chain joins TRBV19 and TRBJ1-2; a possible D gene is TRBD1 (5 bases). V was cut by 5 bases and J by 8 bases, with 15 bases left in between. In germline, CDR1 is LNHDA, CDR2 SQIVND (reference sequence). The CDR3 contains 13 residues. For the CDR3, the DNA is TGTGCCAGTAGTGGGCAGGGTGAGGGCGGCTACACCTTC. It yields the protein CASSGQGEGGYTF.

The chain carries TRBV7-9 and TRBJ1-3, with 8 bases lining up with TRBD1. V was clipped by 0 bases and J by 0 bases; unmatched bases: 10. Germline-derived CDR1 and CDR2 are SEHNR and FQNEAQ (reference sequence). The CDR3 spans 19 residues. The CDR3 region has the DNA TGTGCCAGCAGCTTAGCGCTAAAGCAGGGGGCCAGCTCTGGAAACACCATATATTTT. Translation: CASSLALKQGASSGNTIYF.

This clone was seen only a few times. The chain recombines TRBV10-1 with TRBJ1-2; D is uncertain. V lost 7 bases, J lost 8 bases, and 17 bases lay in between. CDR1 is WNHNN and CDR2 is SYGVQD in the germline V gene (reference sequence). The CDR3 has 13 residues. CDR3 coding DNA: TGCGCCAGCACCGACGTCGGGGAGCGAGGCTACACCTTC. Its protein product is CASTDVGERGYTF.

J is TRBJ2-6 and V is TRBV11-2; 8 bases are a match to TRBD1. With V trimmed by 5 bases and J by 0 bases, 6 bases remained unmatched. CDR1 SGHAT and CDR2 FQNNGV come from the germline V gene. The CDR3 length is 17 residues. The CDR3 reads CASSPRTGISGANVLTF. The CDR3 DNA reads TGTGCCAGCAGCCCCCGGACAGGGATCTCTGGGGCCAACGTCCTGACTTTC.

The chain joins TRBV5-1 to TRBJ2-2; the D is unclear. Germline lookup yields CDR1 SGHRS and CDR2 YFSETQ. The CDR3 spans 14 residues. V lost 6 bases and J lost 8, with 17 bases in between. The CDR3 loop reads CASTSVGSVGELFF. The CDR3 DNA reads TGCGCCAGCACCTCAGTTGGCAGCGTGGGGGAGCTGTTTTTT.

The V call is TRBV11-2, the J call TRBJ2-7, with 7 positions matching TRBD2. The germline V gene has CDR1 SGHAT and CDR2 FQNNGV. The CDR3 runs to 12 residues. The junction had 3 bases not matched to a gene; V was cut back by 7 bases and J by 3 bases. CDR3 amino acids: CASKGRDYEQYF. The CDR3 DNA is TGTGCCAGCAAGGGGAGGGACTACGAGCAGTACTTC. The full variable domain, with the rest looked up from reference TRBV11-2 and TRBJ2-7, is EAGVAQSPRYKIIEKRQSVAFWCNPISGHATLYWYQQILGQGPKLLIQFQNNGVVDDSQLPKDRFSAERLKGVDSTLKIQPAKLEDSAVYLCASKGRDYEQYFGPGTRLTVT.

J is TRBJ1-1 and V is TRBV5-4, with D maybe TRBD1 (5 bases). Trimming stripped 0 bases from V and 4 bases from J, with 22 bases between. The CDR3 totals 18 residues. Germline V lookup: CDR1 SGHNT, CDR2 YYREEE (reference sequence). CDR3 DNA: TGTGCCAGCAGCTTGGGGTCTAGTAGACAGATCAAGGGCACTGAAGCTTTCTTT. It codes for CASSLGSSRQIKGTEAFF. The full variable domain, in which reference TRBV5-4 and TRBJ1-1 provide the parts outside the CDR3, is ETGVTQSPTHLIKTRGQQVTLRCSSQSGHNTVSWYQQALGQGPQFIFQYYREEENGRGNFPPRFSGLQFPNYSSELNVNALELDDSALYLCASSLGSSRQIKGTEAFFGQGTRLTVV.

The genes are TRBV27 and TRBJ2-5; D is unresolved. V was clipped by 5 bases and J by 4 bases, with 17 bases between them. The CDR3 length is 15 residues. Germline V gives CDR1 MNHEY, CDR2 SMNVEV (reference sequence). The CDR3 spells CASSALDTSSETQYF. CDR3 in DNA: TGTGCCAGCAGTGCGCTCGATACATCCTCAGAGACCCAGTACTTC.